Presented here are 28 T cell receptor beta chains from one specimen sequenced in a study of shared clonotypes between healthy human individuals. The data were produced by immunoSEQ multiplex PCR, yet TCRdb's version contains in-frame clones alone and is incomplete. The repertoire holds 950,000 to 1,100,000 clones, with about 76% as singletons. Sequencing was done on a sample of memory CD4+ T cells sorted from blood. The subset was: CD45RA-negative fraction. The receptors come from a man aged 18 to 35 in good health.

This chain links TRBV7-8 with TRBJ2-1, with no clear D. Trimming removed 2 bases from V and 8 bases from J, with 19 bases in between. The CDR3 is 16 residues long. Per the germline V gene, CDR1 is SGHVS and CDR2 is FQNEAQ. The CDR3 here is CASSLMGAQPIDEQFF. The CDR3 nucleotides are TGTGCCAGCAGCTTAATGGGTGCACAGCCGATAGATGAGCAGTTCTTC.

This clone has just a few counts. The chain combines TRBV2 with TRBJ2-3; D possibly corresponds to TRBD1 (5 bases). Trimming pared 2 bases from V and 2 bases from J, leaving 11 bases between. The germline gives CDR1 SNHLY, CDR2 FYNNEI. The CDR3 is 15 residues long. The CDR3 protein is CASSESGSDTDTQYF. The CDR3 DNA reads as TGTGCCAGCAGTGAATCAGGGTCGGACACAGATACGCAGTATTTT.

The chain has TRBV28 and TRBJ2-2; 8 bases agree with TRBD1. CDR3 length: 14 amino acids. V was pared by 7 bases and J by 6 bases, with 7 bases of the junction left unmatched. CDR1 MDHEN and CDR2 SYDVKM come from the germline V gene. The CDR3 DNA is TGTGCCAGCACATCTTTACAGGGGGCCGGGGAGCTGTTTTTT. It yields the protein CASTSLQGAGELFF.

The chain links TRBV6-1 to TRBJ2-1; 9 bases map to TRBD2. The CDR3 contains 15 residues. Per the germline V gene, CDR1 is MNHNS and CDR2 is SASEGT. V gave up 4 bases and J gave up 2 bases; unmatched junction bases: 3. CDR3 sequence: CASSGPSGTYNEQFF. In DNA form, the CDR3 reads TGTGCCAGCAGTGGGCCTAGCGGGACCTACAATGAGCAGTTCTTC.

This clone was counted ten times or more. The J gene is TRBJ2-2, the V gene TRBV14, with 7 positions matching TRBD1. The CDR3 loop spans 16 amino acids. Germline V gene sequence: CDR1 SGHDN, CDR2 FVKESK. Trimming at V came to 1 base and at J to 6 bases, leaving 8 bases not matched to a gene. The CDR3 nucleotides read TGTGCCAGCAGCCAAGCACAGGGGATTGGGGCCGGGGAGCTGTTTTTT. This sequence encodes CASSQAQGIGAGELFF. The whole variable domain, remainder taken from reference TRBV14 and TRBJ2-2, is EAGVTQFPSHSVIEKGQTVTLRCDPISGHDNLYWYRRVMGKEIKFLLHFVKESKQDESGMPNNRFLAERTGGTYSTLKVQPAELEDSGVYFCASSQAQGIGAGELFFGEGSRLTVL.

As DNA, the CDR3 is TGTGCCAGCAGTTTATGGGCAGGGAGTCACTCTGGAAACACCATATATTTT. Protein sequence: CASSLWAGSHSGNTIYF. The chain recombines TRBV28 with TRBJ1-3; a possible D gene is TRBD1 (5 bases). This CDR3 region has 17 residues. Germline CDR1 MDHEN, CDR2 SYDVKM. Trimming took off 0 bases at V and 0 bases at J, with 12 bases between the two ends.

This chain uses TRBV2 with TRBJ1-5; TRBD1 matches 7 bases. V was clipped by 2 bases and J by 6 bases; unmatched bases: 7. Germline CDR1 and CDR2: SNHLY and FYNNEI. The CDR3 has 15 amino acids. Here the CDR3 DNA reads TGTGCCAGCAGTGAATTGCCAGGGGGAAGTCAGCCCCAGCATTTT. Its protein product is CASSELPGGSQPQHF. Full variable domain (missing parts from reference TRBV2 and TRBJ1-5): EPEVTQTPSHQVTQMGQEVILRCVPISNHLYFYWYRQILGQKVEFLVSFYNNEISEKSEIFDDQFSVERPDGSNFTLKIRSTKLEDSAMYFCASSELPGGSQPQHFGDGTRLSIL.

The chain joins TRBV5-4 to TRBJ2-3; TRBD2 is a possible D gene (6 bases). The germline V gene has CDR1 SGHNT and CDR2 YYREEE (reference sequence). V was cut by 4 bases and J by 2 bases, with 11 bases left in between. The CDR3 is 14 amino acids. The DNA of the CDR3 is TGTGCCAGCAGCGTGGGACTGATCACAGATACGCAGTATTTT. Its protein product is CASSVGLITDTQYF.

The chain recombines TRBV10-2 with TRBJ2-5, with D possibly being TRBD2 (6 bases). The CDR3 runs to 11 residues. V was trimmed by 4 bases and J by 9 bases, leaving 9 bases between them. Looked up from germline, CDR1 is WSHSY and CDR2 is SAAADI. CDR3 protein: CASSVWGAQYF. For the CDR3, the DNA is TGCGCCAGCAGTGTCTGGGGGGCCCAGTACTTC.

In its sample, this clone was seen a few times. This sequence joins TRBV27 and TRBJ2-4; TRBD2 aligns across 9 bases. Per the germline V gene, CDR1 is MNHEY and CDR2 is SMNVEV (reference sequence). V gave up 5 bases and J gave up 11 bases; unmatched junction bases: 16. The CDR3 is 16 residues long. The CDR3 sequence: CASSQRGTSPKSVQYF. The CDR3 DNA is TGTGCCAGCAGTCAGCGCGGGACTAGCCCGAAATCGGTTCAGTACTTC.

Comments on this clone: The sample has other DNA sequences that encode this CDR3 too. The rearrangement uses TRBV7-6 and TRBJ1-4; D ambiguous. The CDR3 is 13 residues long. Trimming left V 1 base short and J 8 bases short, with 8 bases between. Germline V gene lookup returns CDR1 SGHVS and CDR2 FNYEAQ. CDR3 in DNA: TGTGCCAGCAGCTTAGGCGAAAAAGAAAAACTGTTTTTT. Protein sequence: CASSLGEKEKLFF.

The rearrangement uses TRBV6-6 and TRBJ1-1, with D unresolved. Trimming took 5 bases from V and 2 from J, leaving 12 bases between them. The CDR3 consists of 14 residues. CDR1 and CDR2 (germline): MNHNY, SVGAGI (reference sequence). The CDR3 DNA follows: TGTGCCAGCAGTCCCCTGGCGAGCAACACTGAAGCTTTCTTT. It encodes CASSPLASNTEAFF.

The genes are TRBV5-4 and TRBJ2-1; TRBD1 aligns across 10 bases. CDR3 size: 16 residues. With 2 bases clipped from V and 0 bases from J, the junction kept 2 bases outside the gene matches. In germline, CDR1 is SGHNT, CDR2 YYREEE (reference sequence). Here the CDR3 DNA reads TGTGCCAGCAGCTTCCGGACAGGGGGCTCCTACAATGAGCAGTTCTTC. Amino acids: CASSFRTGGSYNEQFF.

The chain has TRBV5-1 and TRBJ2-2; possibly TRBD1 or TRBD2 for D (5 bases each). V gave up 3 bases and J gave up 2 bases, with 14 bases separating them. CDR1 and CDR2 (germline): SGHRS, YFSETQ. The CDR3 consists of 16 residues. The CDR3 reads CASSSLGTENTGELFF. The CDR3 DNA sequence: TGCGCCAGCAGCTCCCTCGGGACGGAAAACACCGGGGAGCTGTTTTTT.

Points on this clone: In the same sample, other DNA sequences code for this CDR3. This chain connects TRBV5-6 to TRBJ1-6; the D is unclear. V was cut by 2 bases and J by 0 bases, with 9 bases left in between. The CDR3 covers 16 residues. Germline V gene data show CDR1 as SGHDT and CDR2 as YYEEEE. The chain's CDR3 is CASSFSTSSYNSPLHF. The CDR3 DNA is TGTGCCAGCAGCTTCTCCACGAGCTCCTATAATTCACCCCTCCACTTT.

The chain links TRBV19 to TRBJ2-2, with D perhaps being TRBD1 or TRBD2 (5 bases each). V shed 5 bases and J shed 3 bases, with 7 bases lying between them. CDR1 and CDR2 from the germline V gene are LNHDA and SQIVND (reference sequence). This CDR3 spans 13 amino acids. This chain's CDR3 is CASSQGDTGELFF. CDR3 nucleotide sequence: TGTGCCAGTAGTCAGGGAGACACCGGGGAGCTGTTTTTT.

Comment on this clone: Other DNA sequences of this sample code for an identical CDR3. The chain is built from TRBV7-3 and TRBJ2-5; 8 bases fit TRBD1. V dropped 5 bases and J dropped 4; count of bases not matched to a gene: 3. The CDR3 loop spans 13 amino acids. Germline CDR1 and CDR2: SGHTA and FQGTGA. The DNA of the CDR3 is TGTGCCAGCAGCCGTGGACAGGGAGAGACCCAGTACTTC. Residues: CASSRGQGETQYF.

The V gene is TRBV6-4, the J gene TRBJ2-1, with D unclear. The germline V and J ends were trimmed by 0 bases and 12 bases, with 12 bases remaining between them. Germline CDR1 MRHNA, CDR2 SNTAGT. The length of the CDR3 is 13 residues. CDR3 nucleotides: TGTGCCAGCAGTGACTCGAACGGGCTACGGCAGTTCTTC. Translation: CASSDSNGLRQFF.

The chain joins TRBV7-2 to TRBJ2-7, with 8 bases matching TRBD2. J was trimmed by 5 bases and V by 5 bases; bases with no gene match: 14. This CDR3 is built from 16 residues. Germline loops: CDR1 SGHTA, CDR2 FQGNSA. The CDR3 reads CASSPGGVLARNEQYF. The CDR3, as DNA: TGTGCCAGCAGCCCCGGGGGGGTCTTAGCGAGGAACGAGCAGTACTTC. Drawing the rest from reference TRBV7-2 and TRBJ2-7, the complete variable domain is GAGVSQSPSNKVTEKGKDVELRCDPISGHTALYWYRQSLGQGLEFLIYFQGNSAPDKSGLPSDRFSAERTGGSVSTLTIQRTQQEDSAVYLCASSPGGVLARNEQYFGPGTRLTVT.

CDR3 in DNA: TGTGCCAGCAGTCGCATGTATAGCAATCAGCCCCAGCATTTT. Protein sequence: CASSRMYSNQPQHF. The chain uses TRBV27 and TRBJ1-5; D call uncertain. Trimming removed 5 bases at V and 0 bases at J, with 8 bases between. The CDR3 is 14 amino acids. Germline V lookup: CDR1 MNHEY, CDR2 SMNVEV (reference sequence).

On this clone: Other DNA sequences of this sample code for an identical CDR3. The chain recombines TRBV18 with TRBJ2-5; D is undetermined. The germline gives CDR1 KGHSH, CDR2 LQKENI. Trimming removed 5 bases at V and 1 base at J, with 5 bases between. The length of the CDR3 is 12 residues. As DNA, the CDR3 is TGTGCCAGCTCATCGGGCCAAGAGACCCAGTACTTC. The encoded protein is CASSSGQETQYF.

The genes are TRBV30 and TRBJ2-1; D might be TRBD2 (5 bases). The V and J ends lost 0 bases and 7 bases respectively, with 13 bases between them. The germline V gene encodes CDR1 GTSNPN and CDR2 SVGIG (reference sequence). The CDR3 is 14 residues long. The CDR3 loop reads CAWSVSGSGNEQFF. The DNA of the CDR3 is TGTGCCTGGAGTGTAAGTGGGAGCGGTAATGAGCAGTTCTTC.

The chain combines TRBV7-9 with TRBJ2-5; 14 nucleotides match TRBD2. Germline values: CDR1 SEHNR, CDR2 FQNEAQ (reference sequence). With 4 bases clipped from V and 1 base from J, the junction kept 5 bases outside the gene matches. The CDR3 contains 17 residues. The CDR3 bases are TGTGCCAGCAGCTATGTGGGGACTAGCGGGGGCCAAGAGACCCAGTACTTC. The encoded protein is CASSYVGTSGGQETQYF. Full variable domain (outside the CDR3, taken from reference TRBV7-9 and TRBJ2-5): DTGVSQNPRHKITKRGQNVTFRCDPISEHNRLYWYRQTLGQGPEFLTYFQNEAQLEKSRLLSDRFSAERPKGSFSTLEIQRTEQGDSAMYLCASSYVGTSGGQETQYFGPGTRLLVL.

The V gene is TRBV6-5, the J gene TRBJ2-7; 7 nucleotides align to TRBD1. Germline loops: CDR1 MNHEY, CDR2 SVGAGI. V shed 10 bases, J shed 6 bases, and the junction held 6 bases outside the gene matches. There are 11 residues in the CDR3. CDR3 bases: TGTGCCACTGACAGGGTAGGCGAGCAGTACTTC. It encodes CATDRVGEQYF.

V is TRBV10-3 and J is TRBJ2-5, with D uncertain. V shed 2 bases and J shed 4 bases, with 8 bases lying between them. Germline assignment: CDR1 ENHRY and CDR2 SYGVKD. This CDR3 is 13 amino acids long. CDR3 in DNA: TGTGCCATCAGTGAGCGGGTGTCAGAGACCCAGTACTTC. Amino acid sequence: CAISERVSETQYF.

This clone turned up a few times. The chain has TRBV10-3 and TRBJ2-2, with D possibly TRBD2 on 6 matching bases. Germline V lookup: CDR1 ENHRY, CDR2 SYGVKD. Trimming shortened V by 4 bases and J by 7 bases, and 19 bases separated the two germline ends. The CDR3 is made up of 16 amino acids. The CDR3 bases are TGTGCCATCAGTGCCCCGGAGGGCGCTCAGGGCGGGGAGCTGTTTTTT. It encodes CAISAPEGAQGGELFF.

The chain links TRBV7-2 to TRBJ2-5; 9 positions agree with TRBD1. Trimming cost V 5 bases and J 9 bases; bases outside gene matches: 10. The CDR3 spans 14 residues. Germline V gene lookup returns CDR1 SGHTA and CDR2 FQGNSA. The CDR3 is CASSTRTGEGAQYF. CDR3 nucleotides: TGTGCCAGCAGCACTCGGACAGGGGAAGGGGCCCAGTACTTC.

This chain joins TRBV9 and TRBJ1-1, with no clear D. The CDR3 loop spans 20 amino acids. Trimming took off 4 bases at V and 2 bases at J, with 30 bases between the two ends. Germline values: CDR1 SGDLS, CDR2 YYNGEE. Written as DNA, the CDR3 is TGTGCCAGCAGCCCCTCACCTACCGGACCTTTTCGCTCCCCTAACACTGAAGCTTTCTTT. This sequence encodes CASSPSPTGPFRSPNTEAFF. Full variable domain (outside the CDR3, taken from reference TRBV9 and TRBJ1-1): DSGVTQTPKHLITATGQRVTLRCSPRSGDLSVYWYQQSLDQGLQFLIQYYNGEERAKGNILERFSAQQFPDLHSELNLSSLELGDSALYFCASSPSPTGPFRSPNTEAFFGQGTRLTVV.